A selection of T cell receptor beta chains follows, all from one sample in a study of shared clonotypes between healthy human individuals. Clones were read by immunoSEQ multiplex PCR, and TCRdb kept only the in-frame ones, dropping some. The table records almost 700,000 clones, 92% of them present only once. The sample was naive CD8+ T cells sorted from blood. These receptors came from a young man in good health. Both conserved end residues are part of each CDR3.

j_call v_call cdr3_length cdr3_aa
TRBJ2-2 TRBV28 17 CASGSRKTGRLNGELFF
TRBJ2-7 TRBV10-3 18 CAISESVREAGNYYEQYF
TRBJ2-1 TRBV5-1 15 CASSFSSGSNHEQFF
TRBJ2-7 TRBV9 15 CASSAQGTPGYEQYF
TRBJ2-6 TRBV30 14 CAWSVGAGANVLTF
TRBJ2-7 TRBV6-1 14 CASSFRGRYYEQYF
TRBJ2-7 TRBV18 14 CASSPGQGFYEQYF
TRBJ2-1 TRBV6-4 17 CASSRRLGTLMNNEQFF
TRBJ1-1 TRBV7-6 13 CASSPDPDTEAFF
TRBJ2-3 TRBV6-4 17 CASSDSTLQGNTDTQYF
TRBJ2-1 TRBV27 14 CASSLGYPYNEQFF
TRBJ2-7 TRBV7-9 13 CASSIDFSYEQYF
TRBJ2-1 TRBV7-9 17 CASSLSPGQGARNEQFF
TRBJ2-1 TRBV5-4 13 CASREGLANEQFF
TRBJ2-2 TRBV11-3 12 CASSLFSGELFF
TRBJ2-2 TRBV6-1 15 CASSEGAGDTGELFF
TRBJ1-2 TRBV4-3 13 CASSQGPIYGYTF
TRBJ2-1 TRBV29-1 14 CSVSVSAGYNEQFF
TRBJ2-5 TRBV7-9 14 CASSPLDGQETQYF
TRBJ2-7 TRBV4-2 15 CASSQERGLPHEQYF
TRBJ2-7 TRBV28 14 CASSPTASPHEQYF
TRBJ1-3 TRBV4-1 14 CASSQVLTRDTIYF
TRBJ2-7 TRBV4-3 16 CASSQDLYRQPYEQYF
TRBJ2-2 TRBV10-3 17 CAISEMTGGRVTGELFF
TRBJ2-7 TRBV29-1 13 CSVPQGGAGEQYF
TRBJ2-5 TRBV4-2 17 CASSQGHGRHPWETQYF
TRBJ2-1 TRBV11-2 15 CASGTSGSSYNEQFF
TRBJ2-7 TRBV27 17 CASSFSQGLTTPYEQYF
TRBJ2-2 TRBV28 15 CASSLGNLDTGELFF
TRBJ2-7 TRBV10-1 13 CASSEGQGDEQYF
TRBJ2-1 TRBV5-1 13 CASSPSEYNEQFF
TRBJ2-1 TRBV7-2 16 CASSFDSTSSYNEQFF
TRBJ1-1 TRBV4-3 16 CASSQGYQGMNTEAFF
TRBJ2-1 TRBV19 13 CASSLTPIREQFF
TRBJ2-5 TRBV5-4 15 CASSLGLAGAETQYF
TRBJ2-5 TRBV5-1 17 CASSTLGTGPKQETQYF
TRBJ1-2 TRBV11-2 11 CASSLGNGYTF
TRBJ2-3 TRBV19 19 CASSIRVLEDRDLTDTQYF
TRBJ2-3 TRBV9 16 CASSVGVREPTDTQYF
NA TRBV7-7 12 CASSLGDREQYF
TRBJ1-2 TRBV11-2 15 CASSLGLTLDYGYTF